The rows below give T cell receptor beta chains drawn from one sample of a study of blood T cell repertoires in COVID-19. Only in-frame clones appear in the TCRdb table, and some are missing; sequencing was by immunoSEQ multiplex PCR. The table lists 110,000 to 150,000 clones, less than 85% of them singletons. Material for sequencing was peripheral blood. These receptors were obtained from a woman at least 80 years old in a cohort sampled during active or convalescent COVID-19. CDR3s include the opening cysteine and the closing phenylalanine or tryptophan. The D gene is left open where the match is weak. Size is stated for part of the rows, as once, few or many counts, or as a class when the clone is expanded.

clone_size d_call j_call v_call cdr3_aa cdr3_nt
. . TRBJ1-6 TRBV4-2 CASMGSRGSNSPLHF TGTGCCAGCATGGGGTCTCGAGGGAGTAATTCACCCCTCCACTTT
. TRBD2 TRBJ2-7 TRBV19 CATADGSGNLYEQYF TGTGCCACCGCCGATGGTAGCGGGAATCTCTACGAGCAGTACTTC
. . TRBJ2-3 TRBV5-8 CASSRVGTAGTDTQYF TGTGCCAGCAGCCGGGTAGGCACGGCGGGCACAGATACGCAGTATTTT
. . TRBJ1-1 TRBV11-1 CASSPGLGNTEAFF TGTGCCAGCAGCCCGGGACTCGGGAACACTGAAGCTTTCTTT
. . TRBJ2-7 TRBV13 CASSLVGGPYEQYF TGTGCCAGCAGCTTAGTCGGGGGGCCCTACGAGCAGTACTTC
. . TRBJ2-3 TRBV7-3 CASSTTGVDTDTQYF TGTGCCAGCAGCACGACAGGAGTCGACACAGATACGCAGTATTTT
. TRBD1 TRBJ1-1 TRBV18 CASSPIPGGAAEAFF TGTGCCAGCTCACCTATTCCAGGGGGCGCAGCTGAAGCTTTCTTT
. TRBD1 TRBJ2-3 TRBV20-1 CSASLHGTGTDTQYF TGCAGTGCTAGTCTACACGGGACAGGCACAGATACGCAGTATTTT
. . TRBJ2-7 TRBV3-1/TRBV3-2 CASSQGRVGVDTNEQYF TGTGCCAGCAGCCAAGGGCGGGTGGGCGTAGATACCAACGAGCAGTACTTC
. . TRBJ1-1 TRBV5-1 CASSTHTGTNTEAFF TGCGCCAGCAGCACCCACACAGGCACGAACACTGAAGCTTTCTTT
. TRBD1 TRBJ1-1 TRBV28 CASGEIDRGFEAFF TGTGCCAGCGGAGAAATTGACAGGGGATTTGAAGCTTTCTTT
. TRBD1 TRBJ1-4 TRBV4-1 CASSHTGVYEKLFF TGCGCCAGCAGCCATACAGGGGTTTATGAAAAACTGTTTTTT
few TRBD1 TRBJ1-5 TRBV7-2 CASSLRTGGRQPQHF TGTGCCAGCAGCTTAAGGACAGGGGGCCGTCAGCCCCAGCATTTT
. . TRBJ1-4 TRBV27 CASSFAGSAANEKLFF TGTGCCAGCAGTTTCGCGGGGAGTGCGGCTAATGAAAAACTGTTTTTT
. . TRBJ2-3 TRBV6-6 CASSQGFADTQYF TGTGCCAGCAGCCAGGGGTTCGCAGATACGCAGTATTTT
. . TRBJ2-4 TRBV28 CASSTSLGIQYF TGTGCCAGCAGTACCTCACTCGGCATTCAGTACTTC
. TRBD1 TRBJ1-1 TRBV2 CASLTQGALRNTEAFF TGTGCCAGCTTAACACAGGGGGCACTAAGGAACACTGAAGCTTTCTTT
. TRBD1 TRBJ2-3 TRBV18 CASSPLGTGAGDTQYF TGTGCCAGCTCACCTCTTGGGACAGGGGCAGGAGATACGCAGTATTTT
few . TRBJ2-5 TRBV5-4 CASSLQGYQETQYF TGTGCCAGCAGCTTACAGGGTTACCAAGAGACCCAGTACTTC
few . TRBJ1-4 TRBV3-1/TRBV3-2 CASSQDRSRAGEKLFF TGTGCCAGCAGCCAAGATCGAAGCAGGGCTGGTGAAAAACTGTTTTTT
. TRBD1 TRBJ1-2 TRBV25-1 CASSPGTGGFGYTF TGTGCCAGCAGTCCAGGGACAGGGGGCTTTGGCTACACCTTC
. TRBD1 TRBJ1-2 TRBV19 CASSTGQGMRGYTF TGTGCCAGTAGTACCGGACAGGGAATGAGAGGCTACACCTTC
once . TRBJ2-3 TRBV9 CASSVGHHTSTDTQYF TGTGCCAGCAGCGTAGGTCATCATACTAGCACAGATACGCAGTATTTT
. . TRBJ1-1 TRBV2 CASKREGVATEAFF TGTGCCAGCAAGAGGGAGGGGGTCGCCACTGAAGCTTTCTTT
. . TRBJ1-2 TRBV6-5 CASTLAANYGYTF TGTGCCAGCACTCTGGCAGCGAACTATGGCTACACCTTC
. TRBD1 TRBJ1-2 TRBV5-8 CASSLKDRGPPGRGYTF TGTGCCAGCAGCTTGAAGGACAGGGGGCCGCCTGGACGAGGCTACACCTTC
. TRBD2 TRBJ2-7 TRBV5-1 CASSAPTSGGLYEQYF TGCGCCAGCAGCGCCCCAACTAGCGGGGGTTTATACGAGCAGTACTTC
. TRBD1 TRBJ1-4 TRBV19 CASSLGQVTNEKLFF TGTGCCAGTAGTCTCGGACAGGTGACTAATGAAAAACTGTTTTTT
once TRBD1 TRBJ1-3 TRBV19 CASSGRGLRSGNTIYF TGTGCCAGTAGTGGCAGGGGGCTTCGCTCTGGAAACACCATATATTTT
. TRBD1 TRBJ1-3 TRBV3-1/TRBV3-2 CASSQRGQVGTIYF TGTGCCAGCAGCCAACGTGGACAGGTTGGCACCATATATTTT
. . TRBJ1-1 TRBV12-5 CASGLGRDGVTEAFF TGTGCTAGTGGTTTGGGCAGGGATGGAGTGACTGAAGCTTTCTTT
. TRBD1 TRBJ1-4 TRBV7-2 CASSLGDRVREKLFF TGTGCCAGCAGCTTAGGGGACAGGGTGCGTGAAAAACTGTTTTTT
. TRBD1 TRBJ1-6 TRBV30 CAWDRATNSPLHF TGTGCCTGGGACAGGGCTACTAATTCACCCCTCCACTTT
. TRBD1 TRBJ1-4 TRBV5-6 CASSWDRDGGEKLFF TGTGCCAGCAGCTGGGACAGGGACGGGGGTGAAAAACTGTTTTTT